Listed below are T cell receptor beta chains from one sample, sequenced in a study of prognosis after radiotherapy for stage I lung cancer. Using its own MiXCR run on the multiplex PCR reads, TCRdb lists one record per CDR3 protein. The sample carries about 14,000 distinct CDR3 sequences, 55% to 60% recorded once. The sample was PBMCs, taken before or after stereotactic body radiation therapy (not recorded which). The receptor set was obtained from a donor at least 50 years old with non-small cell lung cancer. CDR3s include the opening cysteine and the closing phenylalanine or tryptophan. A D gene is named only where the DNA matches it firmly. Clone size is given for some rows only: seen once, a few or many times, or a class if the clone is expanded.

DNA,CDR3,J,size,V,D
TGTGCCAGCAGCGTCGGACTCAGCGGATGGTCCTACGAGCAGTACTTC,CASSVGLSGWSYEQYF,TRBJ2-7,.,TRBV11-3,.
TGTGCCATCTCCGGGACAGTACTTAATACGCAGTATTTT,CAISGTVLNTQYF,TRBJ2-3,medium-sized,TRBV28,TRBD1
TGTGCCAGCAGCGTAGCTCGCAATGAGCAGTTCTTC,CASSVARNEQFF,TRBJ2-1,.,TRBV9,.
TGCAGTGCCTGGACGGACATGAACACTGAAGCTTTCTTT,CSAWTDMNTEAFF,TRBJ1-1,.,TRBV20-1,.
TGTGCCAGCAGTGACTTATCTCGGACGGCCGACCGGGGGGAGCTGTTTTTT,CASSDLSRTADRGELFF,TRBJ2-2,.,TRBV6-1,.
TGCAGTGCTAGAGACCCCGCCGACAGGGGGAGATCACCCCTCCACTTT,CSARDPADRGRSPLHF,TRBJ1-6,.,TRBV20-1,TRBD1
TGTGCCAGCAGTGACGGGAGGGCCGATGAGCAGTTCTTC,CASSDGRADEQFF,TRBJ2-1,medium-sized,TRBV6-2/TRBV6-3,TRBD2
TGTGCCAGTAGTATCCAGGCCGGGGAGCTGTTTTTT,CASSIQAGELFF,TRBJ2-2,medium-sized,TRBV19,.
TGTGCCAGCACCCCAGATGGGACTGGACCTCCTAGCACAGATACGCAGTATTTT,CASTPDGTGPPSTDTQYF,TRBJ2-3,medium-sized,TRBV7-8,.
TGTGCCAGCACCAAGCGTGAGGGACACAATGAGCAGTTCTTC,CASTKREGHNEQFF,TRBJ2-1,.,TRBV2,.
TGTGCCAGCAGCCCCCAAGGGGCAGGGGCTTTGGGTTCACCCCTCCACTTT,CASSPQGAGALGSPLHF,TRBJ1-6,many,TRBV5-4,.
TGTGCCAGCAGCTTTCCGGGGACCCAGTACTTC,CASSFPGTQYF,TRBJ2-5,many,TRBV7-2,.
TGTGCCAGCAGTAGACCGGAAAATCAGCCCCAGCATTTT,CASSRPENQPQHF,TRBJ1-5,medium-sized,TRBV6-1,.
TGTGCCAGCAGTGAAGCCGTGATGGGACGGGAGCAGTACTTC,CASSEAVMGREQYF,TRBJ2-7,.,TRBV6-1,.
TGTGCCAGCAGCTCCCCCGGCGCGCTGTACTTC,CASSSPGALYF,TRBJ2-7,.,TRBV11-2,.
TGTGCCACCAGGGGGGTCGGGTACACCGGGGAGCTGTTTTTT,CATRGVGYTGELFF,TRBJ2-2,medium-sized,TRBV6-1,.
TGCAGCGTTGAAGAAGAGATAGGGTCCCCAGATACGCAGTATTTT,CSVEEEIGSPDTQYF,TRBJ2-3,many,TRBV29-1,.
TGTGCCACCGAGGGTCCAGGTAGCACAGATACGCAGTATTTT,CATEGPGSTDTQYF,TRBJ2-3,many,TRBV19,.
TGTGCCAGCAGCTTGTCAGGGACGGGCTACACCTTC,CASSLSGTGYTF,TRBJ1-2,.,TRBV7-2,.
TGTGCCAGCAGGGAGTCCGGTTCACCCCTCCACTTT,CASRESGSPLHF,TRBJ1-6,.,TRBV28,.
TGTGCCAGCAGTCTAGCCGATCAGCCCCAGCATTTT,CASSLADQPQHF,TRBJ1-5,many,TRBV6-1,.
TGTGCCAGCACGGACAGGGGGCCGGCGGATACGCAGTATTTT,CASTDRGPADTQYF,TRBJ2-3,many,TRBV6-1,TRBD1
TGTGCCAGCAGTTCGACTAGCGGGACTTACGAGCAGTACTTC,CASSSTSGTYEQYF,TRBJ2-7,.,TRBV6-1,TRBD2
TGCAGTGCTAGACAGAAGAGATACTACGGGACAGGGGTCGAGCAGTACTTC,CSARQKRYYGTGVEQYF,TRBJ2-7,.,TRBV20-1,TRBD1
TGTGCCAGCAGTGAAAATGGGGCGGGGGTCGCAACCTACGAGCAGTACTTC,CASSENGAGVATYEQYF,TRBJ2-7,once,TRBV6-1,TRBD2
TGTGCCAGCAGTGAAGCGGGGGGCAGCTACGAGCAGTACTTC,CASSEAGGSYEQYF,TRBJ2-7,medium-sized,TRBV6-1,.
TGTGCCAGCAGCTTAGGGGGTGTCACTGAAGCTTTCTTT,CASSLGGVTEAFF,TRBJ1-1,many,TRBV11-2,.
TGCGCCAGCAGCTTGGGACAGAAGAACACTGAAGCTTTCTTT,CASSLGQKNTEAFF,TRBJ1-1,medium-sized,TRBV5-1,.
TGTGCCACCAGCAGAGATTCTTCCTATGGCTACACCTTC,CATSRDSSYGYTF,TRBJ1-2,.,TRBV15,.
TGCGCCAGCAGCATGTTCCCCGGGGGCACAGAAAACAATGAGCAGTTCTTC,CASSMFPGGTENNEQFF,TRBJ2-1,many,TRBV4-3,.
TGCGCCAGCAGCCAAGATCCAACAGGGAGATATAATTCACCCCTCCACTTT,CASSQDPTGRYNSPLHF,TRBJ1-6,medium-sized,TRBV4-1,.
TGTGCCAGCAGCATCGGGAATAGCAGGTACAATGAGCAGTTCTTC,CASSIGNSRYNEQFF,TRBJ2-1,.,TRBV7-2,.
TGCAGTGCTAGAGATCACTTGAGTCGCGAGACCCAGTACTTC,CSARDHLSRETQYF,TRBJ2-5,many,TRBV20-1,.
TGTGCCAGCAGCTTAGGGACAGGGAAGGAGACCCAGTACTTC,CASSLGTGKETQYF,TRBJ2-5,many,TRBV7-6,TRBD1
TGTGCCAGCAGTTTAGTTCCCTCCGGGAACACCGTGGAGCTGTTTTTT,CASSLVPSGNTVELFF,TRBJ2-2,once,TRBV27,.
TGTGCCAGCAGCTTAGAACTTGGGCGACGGCGGGAAAAAGAGACCCAGTACTTC,CASSLELGRRREKETQYF,TRBJ2-5,many,TRBV11-3,.
TGTGCCAGCATCTTAAGGGGAGGGGGGAACACTGAAGCTTTCTTT,CASILRGGGNTEAFF,TRBJ1-1,.,TRBV7-9,.
TGCGCCAGCAGCCAAGTTTCCGGGAGTGGCTCCAATGAGCAGTTCTTC,CASSQVSGSGSNEQFF,TRBJ2-1,many,TRBV4-1,.
TGTGCCAGCAGCTCCGGACAGGGACGCAATCAGCCCCAGCATTTT,CASSSGQGRNQPQHF,TRBJ1-5,many,TRBV5-4,TRBD1
TGCAGTGCTAGAGATTCACTTTTAGGAAACACCATATATTTT,CSARDSLLGNTIYF,TRBJ1-3,.,TRBV20-1,.
TGTGCCAGCCCCCGGACAAGACCCTACGAGCAGTACTTC,CASPRTRPYEQYF,TRBJ2-7,.,TRBV2,.
TGTGCCTGTCCGATTTGGCCATGGTCCTACGAGCAGTACTTC,CACPIWPWSYEQYF,TRBJ2-7,medium-sized,TRBV30,.
TGTGCCAGCAGCCAAGCAACGGTGCCCCGTAAAGAGACCCAGTACTTC,CASSQATVPRKETQYF,TRBJ2-5,many,TRBV3-1,.
TGTGCCAGCAGTTCCCAGGGGGTTAGGTCTGAAGCTTTCTTT,CASSSQGVRSEAFF,TRBJ1-1,medium-sized,TRBV27,TRBD1
TGTGCCAGCAGTACCCCGGGGACAGGGTGGGATCAGCCCCAGCATTTT,CASSTPGTGWDQPQHF,TRBJ1-5,medium-sized,TRBV28,TRBD1
TGTGCCAGCAGTGACGCCAGACTCTATGGCTACACCTTC,CASSDARLYGYTF,TRBJ1-2,.,TRBV6-1,.
TGTGCCAGCAGTTACTCGTCGGGGCCCCTTGATGAGCAGTTCTTC,CASSYSSGPLDEQFF,TRBJ2-1,.,TRBV6-6,.
TGCGCCAGCAGCTCGACTAGCGGGAGGAATTTGTTGTTCTTC,CASSSTSGRNLLFF,TRBJ2-1,.,TRBV5-1,TRBD2
TGTGCCAGCAGCATGGGTCTAGCGGGGTTGAATGAGCAGTTCTTC,CASSMGLAGLNEQFF,TRBJ2-1,.,TRBV11-2,TRBD2
TGTGCCAGCAGTTTAACTCTAGCGGTATACAATGAGCAGTTCTTC,CASSLTLAVYNEQFF,TRBJ2-1,.,TRBV12-3/TRBV12-4,TRBD2
TGTGCCATCAAACCGGGACAGTACATCTACGAGCAGTACTTC,CAIKPGQYIYEQYF,TRBJ2-7,once,TRBV6-1,TRBD1